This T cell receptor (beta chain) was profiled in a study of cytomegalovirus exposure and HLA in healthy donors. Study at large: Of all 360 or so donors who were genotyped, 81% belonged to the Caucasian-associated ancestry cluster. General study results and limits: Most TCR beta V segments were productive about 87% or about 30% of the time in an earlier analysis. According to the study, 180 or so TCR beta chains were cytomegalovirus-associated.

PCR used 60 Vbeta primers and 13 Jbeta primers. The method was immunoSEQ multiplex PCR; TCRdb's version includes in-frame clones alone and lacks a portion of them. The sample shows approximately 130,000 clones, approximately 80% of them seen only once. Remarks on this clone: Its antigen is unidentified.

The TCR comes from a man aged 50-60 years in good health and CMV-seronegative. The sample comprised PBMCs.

In nucleotides, the CDR3 is TGTGCCAGCAGCTCCCTAGGAGACAGGGCTAGGGGAAACACCATATATTTT. As protein: CASSSLGDRARGNTIYF. This rearrangement joins TRBV7-9 to TRBJ1-3; 7 nucleotides line up with TRBD1. V gave up 4 bases and J gave up 4 bases; unmatched junction bases: 13. The CDR3 consists of 17 residues. Germline CDR1 is SEHNR and CDR2 is FQNEAQ (reference sequence).